The text below deals with one T cell receptor beta chain. The clone's antigen remains unknown. No much larger clone exists at a distance of one base, and base qualities are not known. TCRbeta CDR3 regions were amplified from genomic DNA using the immunoSEQ Assay, a bias-controlled multiplex PCR. The paper's data handling went like this. The number of nucleated cells in each sample was estimated from the amplification of reference gene primers within the assay. To quantify the absolute abundance of each unique TCRbeta CDR3 rearrangement, sequence reads were collapsed and filtered. For each sample, productive Simpson clonality was calculated as the square root of Simpson's diversity index over productive rearrangements. TCRdb limited this immuneACCESS table to in-frame rearrangements with V and J called. A share of clones is missing; checked studies link under half to unresolved V genes, and the rest is unexplained. That table gives V, J and clone size, and the DNA gave D and trimming. Here the sample has roughly 200,000 clones; approximately 90% occur a single time. The top ten clonotypes cover roughly 21% of the sample.

This sample stems from a study of blood T cell repertoires in COVID-19 (dated by TCRdb to about 2020). For context, the study as a whole: The collaborator samples originated in the United States, Italy and Spain and spanned the acute and convalescent phases of COVID-19. The samples were drawn from two sources: the first 160 participants of the ongoing ImmuneRACE study, and fewer than 1,500 subjects contributed by 6 global collaborators. Where available, HLA class I and class II types were obtained from metadata supplied by the sample provider rather than from assay-based typing. Nearly every sample came with metadata listing a de-identified subject ID, COVID-19 status, age in years and sex. The dataset comprised deeply sampled blood TCRbeta repertoires from subjects exposed to, actively infected with, or recovered from COVID-19. The repertoires were released in a freely available public database meant as a resource for research on the immune response to SARS-CoV-2. The material from the prospective study consisted of cDNA or gDNA derived from T cells, B-cell-depleted T cells, or PBMCs. General study outcomes and caveats: How much clinical and demographic metadata was included differed by source and by participant, and the metadata was provided uncurated.

Including cysteine and phenylalanine, the CDR3 has 12 amino acids. The entry retains the CDR3 DNA only, 36 bases that are in frame from base 1. CDR1 and CDR2 (SNHLY, FYNNEI) derive from the germline V gene. V loses 4 bases of germline sequence and J loses 16 bases, and the interval between the two ends is 16 bases. Each collaborating institution followed its own protocols to collect whole blood in K2EDTA tubes. For TCRbeta analysis, collaborators shipped samples in one of three forms: frozen whole blood, isolated PBMCs, or DNA extracted from either of those sample types. The clonotype comes from a man aged 55 to 70 with active or convalescent COVID-19. The chain employs TRBV2 and TRBJ1-4, with no confident D gene call. Sequenced sample: peripheral blood. The nucleotide sequence is TGTGCCAGCAGTGGTTTGGCAGACGGGGAGTTTTTT. The translation is CASSGLADGEFF.